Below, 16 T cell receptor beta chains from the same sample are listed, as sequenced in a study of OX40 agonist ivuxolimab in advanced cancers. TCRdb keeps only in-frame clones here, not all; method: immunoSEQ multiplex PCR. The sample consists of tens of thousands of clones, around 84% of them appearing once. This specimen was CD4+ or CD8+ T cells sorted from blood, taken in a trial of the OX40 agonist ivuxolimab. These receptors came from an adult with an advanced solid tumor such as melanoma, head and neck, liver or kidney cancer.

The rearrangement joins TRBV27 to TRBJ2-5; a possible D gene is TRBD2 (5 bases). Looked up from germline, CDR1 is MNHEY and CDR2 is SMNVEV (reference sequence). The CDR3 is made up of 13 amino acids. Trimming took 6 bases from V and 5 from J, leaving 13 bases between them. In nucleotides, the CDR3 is TGTGCCAGCAGGGGTGGCGGGTGGGAGACCCAGTACTTC. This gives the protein CASRGGGWETQYF.

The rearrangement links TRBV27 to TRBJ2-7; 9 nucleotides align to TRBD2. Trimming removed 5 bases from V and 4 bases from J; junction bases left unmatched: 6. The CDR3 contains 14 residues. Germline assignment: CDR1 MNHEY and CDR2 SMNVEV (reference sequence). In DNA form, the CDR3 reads TGTGCCAGCAGTCCAGCGGGAGGATTTTACGAGCAGTACTTC. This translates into CASSPAGGFYEQYF.

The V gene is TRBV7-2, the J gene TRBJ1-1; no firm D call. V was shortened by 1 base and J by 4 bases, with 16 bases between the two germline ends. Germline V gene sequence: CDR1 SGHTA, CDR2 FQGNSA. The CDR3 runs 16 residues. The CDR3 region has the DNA TGTGCCAGCAGCTTAGGCCCCTGGATTGTAGGCACTGAAGCTTTCTTT. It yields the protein CASSLGPWIVGTEAFF.

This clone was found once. The CDR3 region is CASSPTGLAYEQYF. The CDR3 region has the DNA TGTGCCAGCAGCCCTACAGGGTTAGCCTACGAGCAGTACTTC. V is TRBV9 and J is TRBJ2-7; D perhaps matches TRBD1 (6 bases). The CDR3 totals 14 residues. Trimming took 4 bases from V and 2 from J, leaving 13 bases between them. Germline assignment: CDR1 SGDLS and CDR2 YYNGEE.

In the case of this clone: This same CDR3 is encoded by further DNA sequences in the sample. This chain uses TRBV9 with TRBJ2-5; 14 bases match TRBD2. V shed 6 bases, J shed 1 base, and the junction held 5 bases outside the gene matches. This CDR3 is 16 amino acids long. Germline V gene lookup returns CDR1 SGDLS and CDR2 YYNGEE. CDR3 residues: CASTPGLAGVQETQYF. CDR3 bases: TGTGCCAGCACGCCGGGACTAGCGGGAGTCCAAGAGACCCAGTACTTC. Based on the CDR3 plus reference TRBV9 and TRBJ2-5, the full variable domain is DSGVTQTPKHLITATGQRVTLRCSPRSGDLSVYWYQQSLDQGLQFLIQYYNGEERAKGNILERFSAQQFPDLHSELNLSSLELGDSALYFCASTPGLAGVQETQYFGPGTRLLVL.

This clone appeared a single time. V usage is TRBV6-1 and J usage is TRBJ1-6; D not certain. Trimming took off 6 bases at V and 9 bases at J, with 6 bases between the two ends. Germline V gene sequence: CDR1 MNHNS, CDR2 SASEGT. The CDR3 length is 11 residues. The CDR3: CASRVSSPLHF. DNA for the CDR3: TGTGCCAGCAGGGTTTCTTCACCCCTCCACTTT.

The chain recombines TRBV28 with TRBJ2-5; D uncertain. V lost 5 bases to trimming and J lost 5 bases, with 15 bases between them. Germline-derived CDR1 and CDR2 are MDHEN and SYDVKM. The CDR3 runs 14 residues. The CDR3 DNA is TGTGCCAGCAGTCCGGCGAGAGAGGTTGAGACCCAGTACTTC. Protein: CASSPAREVETQYF.

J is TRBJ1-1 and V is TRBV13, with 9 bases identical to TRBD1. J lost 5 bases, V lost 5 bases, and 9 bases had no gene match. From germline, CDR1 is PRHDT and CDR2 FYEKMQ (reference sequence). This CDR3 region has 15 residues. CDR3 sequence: CASSPGGTGNTEAFF. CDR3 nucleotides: TGTGCCAGCAGCCCGGGGGGGACAGGGAATACTGAAGCTTTCTTT.

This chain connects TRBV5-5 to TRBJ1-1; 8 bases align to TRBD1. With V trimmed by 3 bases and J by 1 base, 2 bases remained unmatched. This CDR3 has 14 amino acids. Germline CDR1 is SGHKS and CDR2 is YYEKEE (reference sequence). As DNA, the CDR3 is TGTGCCAGCAGCTACGGACAGGGGAACACTGAAGCTTTCTTT. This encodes CASSYGQGNTEAFF.

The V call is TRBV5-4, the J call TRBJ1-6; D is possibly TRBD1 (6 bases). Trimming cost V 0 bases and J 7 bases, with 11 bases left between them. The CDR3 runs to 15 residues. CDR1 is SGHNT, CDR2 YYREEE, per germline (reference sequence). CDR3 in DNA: TGTGCCAGCAGCTTGGGTCAGGGGACAAATTCACCCCTCCACTTT. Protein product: CASSLGQGTNSPLHF.

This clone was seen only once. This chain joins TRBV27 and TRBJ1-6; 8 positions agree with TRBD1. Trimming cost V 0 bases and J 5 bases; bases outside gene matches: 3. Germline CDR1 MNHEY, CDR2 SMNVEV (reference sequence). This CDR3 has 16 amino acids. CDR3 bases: TGTGCCAGCAGTTTATCGCAGGGGGCAAATAATTCACCCCTCCACTTT. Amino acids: CASSLSQGANNSPLHF.

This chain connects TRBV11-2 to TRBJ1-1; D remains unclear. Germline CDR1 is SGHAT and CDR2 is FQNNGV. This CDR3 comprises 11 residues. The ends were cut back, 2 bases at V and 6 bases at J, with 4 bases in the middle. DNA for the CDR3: TGTGCCAGCAGCTTATCGCCTGAAGCTTTCTTT. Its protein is CASSLSPEAFF.

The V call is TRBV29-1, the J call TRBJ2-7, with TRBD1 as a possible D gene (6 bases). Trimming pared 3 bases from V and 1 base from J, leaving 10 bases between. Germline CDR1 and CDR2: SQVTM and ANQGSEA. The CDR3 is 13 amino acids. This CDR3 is CSVDSGDSYEQYF. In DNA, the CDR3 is TGCAGCGTTGACTCAGGGGATTCCTACGAGCAGTACTTC.

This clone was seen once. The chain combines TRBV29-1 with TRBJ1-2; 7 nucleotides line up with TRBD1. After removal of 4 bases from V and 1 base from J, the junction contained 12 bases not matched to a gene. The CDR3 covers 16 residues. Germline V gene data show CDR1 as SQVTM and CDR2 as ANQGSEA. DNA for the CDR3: TGCAGCGTTGTAGCCCCGGACAGGATCATTAACTATGGCTACACCTTC. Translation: CSVVAPDRIINYGYTF.

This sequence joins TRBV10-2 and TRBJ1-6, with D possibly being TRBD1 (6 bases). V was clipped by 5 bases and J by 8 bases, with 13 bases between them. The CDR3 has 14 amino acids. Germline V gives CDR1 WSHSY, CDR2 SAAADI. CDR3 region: CASSPGEIDSPLHF. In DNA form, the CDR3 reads TGCGCCAGCAGTCCAGGGGAGATAGATTCACCCCTCCACTTT.

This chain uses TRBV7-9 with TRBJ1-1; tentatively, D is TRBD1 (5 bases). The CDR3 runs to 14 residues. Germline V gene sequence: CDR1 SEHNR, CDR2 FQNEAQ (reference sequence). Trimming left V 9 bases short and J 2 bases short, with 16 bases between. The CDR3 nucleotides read TGTGCCAGTACCGCCGGGACCGTTAACACTGAAGCTTTCTTT. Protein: CASTAGTVNTEAFF.